What follows are 29 T cell receptor beta chains derived from one specimen sequenced in a study of control samples from healthy donors and cancer patients. Clones were sequenced by immunoSEQ multiplex PCR, and TCRdb holds only the in-frame ones, with some missing. The table includes roughly 68,000 clones, around 80% detected once. Source material: blood. All receptors derive from a man aged 60-69 years in good health.

The V and J genes are TRBV30 and TRBJ1-1; D not resolved. V was clipped by 0 bases and J by 0 bases, with 14 bases between them. This CDR3 region has 16 residues. Germline V gene data show CDR1 as GTSNPN and CDR2 as SVGIG (reference sequence). This CDR3 is CAWSVPTTAMNTEAFF. The CDR3 DNA reads as TGTGCCTGGAGTGTCCCAACGACCGCCATGAACACTGAAGCTTTCTTT.

The chain uses TRBV27 and TRBJ2-3; D assignment may be TRBD1 or TRBD2 (5 bases each). The ends were cut back, 5 bases at V and 8 bases at J, with 14 bases in the middle. The CDR3 runs to 13 residues. From germline, CDR1 is MNHEY and CDR2 SMNVEV (reference sequence). The CDR3 bases are TGTGCCAGCAGTCAGGGTTCGGGGCGTACGCAGTATTTT. Translated: CASSQGSGRTQYF.

The V and J genes are TRBV15 and TRBJ2-2, with 14 bases identical to TRBD2. J was trimmed by 7 bases and V by 0 bases; bases with no gene match: 10. The CDR3 length is 19 residues. CDR1 and CDR2 from the germline V gene are LNHNV and YYDKDF (reference sequence). Written as DNA, the CDR3 is TGTGCCACCAGCAGAGATGGGACTAGCGGGAGAAGGGGGGGCGGGGAGCTGTTTTTT. Protein: CATSRDGTSGRRGGGELFF.

The chain combines TRBV5-1 with TRBJ2-3; TRBD2 is a possible D gene (6 bases). Germline V gene sequence: CDR1 SGHRS, CDR2 YFSETQ. The CDR3 runs to 14 residues. The V gene lost 2 bases and the J gene lost 4 bases, with 11 bases spanning the gap. As DNA, the CDR3 is TGCGCCAGCAGCTTACAGACTAGGGCAGATACGCAGTATTTT. Its translation: CASSLQTRADTQYF.

This sequence joins TRBV5-4 and TRBJ1-1; TRBD1 might be the D (5 bases). Looked up from germline, CDR1 is SGHNT and CDR2 is YYREEE (reference sequence). The CDR3 is 14 residues long. Trimming pared 4 bases from V and 1 base from J, leaving 11 bases between. The CDR3 protein is CASSPGTANTEAFF. The CDR3 DNA reads as TGTGCCAGCAGCCCCGGGACCGCGAACACTGAAGCTTTCTTT.

V gene TRBV3-1 (or the pseudogene TRBV3-2) combines with J gene TRBJ2-1, with D hard to call. The CDR3 extends over 15 amino acids. The V end lost 1 base, the J end lost 4 bases, and 11 bases lay between the germline ends. Germline assignment: CDR1 LGHDT and CDR2 YNNKEL (reference sequence). CDR3 protein: CASSQGSQIYNEQFF. CDR3 coding DNA: TGTGCCAGCAGCCAAGGGTCTCAGATATACAATGAGCAGTTCTTC.

The chain uses TRBV5-1 and TRBJ1-1; D gene ambiguous. Germline CDR1 and CDR2: SGHRS and YFSETQ. This CDR3 is built from 15 residues. V was trimmed by 0 bases and J by 0 bases, leaving 9 bases between them. The CDR3: CASSLEATMNTEAFF. CDR3 nucleotides: TGCGCCAGCAGCTTGGAGGCAACGATGAACACTGAAGCTTTCTTT.

The chain uses TRBV4-3 and TRBJ2-7; TRBD1 matches at 7 bases. The length of the CDR3 is 15 residues. Germline assignment: CDR1 LGHNA and CDR2 YSLEER. Trimming cost V 0 bases and J 2 bases; bases outside gene matches: 4. CDR3 nucleotide sequence: TGCGCCAGCAGCCAAGATTTCAGGGGGACCTACGAGCAGTACTTC. This translates into CASSQDFRGTYEQYF.

The chain combines TRBV19 with TRBJ1-1; TRBD1 agrees at 7 bases. Trimming removed 6 bases from V and 4 bases from J; junction bases left unmatched: 17. The CDR3 is made up of 17 amino acids. CDR1 and CDR2 (germline): LNHDA, SQIVND (reference sequence). CDR3 DNA sequence: TGTGCCAGTAGCCGCCCCGGGACCCCAGAGGGGGCCACTGAAGCTTTCTTT. Its protein product is CASSRPGTPEGATEAFF.

The CDR3 nucleotides read TGTGCCAGCAGCAAAGTGGGTCTAAGGTGTGCATCCTATAATTCACCCCTCCACTTT. Translated, it gives CASSKVGLRCASYNSPLHF. The chain combines TRBV21-1 with TRBJ1-6. TRBV21-1 constitutes a pseudogene. This CDR3 has 19 amino acids.

This clone occurred once. The chain uses TRBV30 and TRBJ2-7, with 7 bases lining up with TRBD2. Germline CDR1 and CDR2: GTSNPN and SVGIG (reference sequence). The CDR3 loop spans 14 amino acids. The J segment lost 3 bases and the V segment lost 0 bases, leaving 5 bases of the junction unmatched. The CDR3 protein is CAWSVQAGRYEQYF. The CDR3 DNA sequence: TGTGCCTGGAGTGTACAAGCGGGGCGCTACGAGCAGTACTTC.

The chain uses TRBV7-2 and TRBJ2-3, with D perhaps matching TRBD2 (9 bases). The CDR3 consists of 18 residues. The V end was cut by 5 bases, the J end by 4 bases, with 25 bases between. CDR1 and CDR2 (germline): SGHTA, FQGNSA. This chain's CDR3 is CASSRGQGLAGVSDTQYF. The CDR3 DNA is TGTGCCAGCAGCCGCGGACAGGGCTTAGCGGGAGTATCAGATACGCAGTATTTT.

The chain carries TRBV5-1 and TRBJ2-3; 10 bases align to TRBD2. Germline V CDR1 and CDR2: SGHRS, YFSETQ. V was clipped by 1 base and J by 2 bases; unmatched bases: 16. This CDR3 is built from 20 residues. The CDR3 DNA reads TGCGCCAGCAGCTTGAGGCCCCCGTTTAATAGCGGGAGGTCCACAGATACGCAGTATTTT. The encoded protein is CASSLRPPFNSGRSTDTQYF.

The chain is built from TRBV15 and TRBJ1-2; D not certain. Per the germline V gene, CDR1 is LNHNV and CDR2 is YYDKDF (reference sequence). Trimming left V 0 bases short and J 4 bases short, with 6 bases between. CDR3 size: 13 residues. The CDR3 nucleotides are TGTGCCACCAGCAGAGACGGGTTCTATGGCTACACCTTC. Translated: CATSRDGFYGYTF.

CDR3 DNA: TGTGCCAGCAGCTCCCCCCTTCGGTCGGGAGGGCCGGGTGGGACCCAGTACTTC. Residues: CASSSPLRSGGPGGTQYF. This sequence joins TRBV3-1 (or the pseudogene TRBV3-2) and TRBJ2-5, with 8 bases aligning to TRBD2. The V and J ends lost 5 bases and 7 bases, in that order; junction bases with no gene match: 21. Germline values: CDR1 LGHDT, CDR2 YNNKEL (reference sequence). CDR3 length: 18 residues.

This chain uses TRBV11-2 with TRBJ2-4; D unresolved. The CDR3 runs to 15 residues. In germline, CDR1 is SGHAT, CDR2 FQNNGV. V gave up 5 bases and J gave up 0 bases, with 11 bases separating them. The CDR3 is CASSPRHLAKNIQYF. CDR3 nucleotide sequence: TGTGCCAGCAGCCCGCGACATCTAGCCAAAAACATTCAGTACTTC.

This chain uses TRBV7-2 with TRBJ1-5; D gene uncertain. The CDR3 contains 13 residues. CDR1 SGHTA and CDR2 FQGNSA come from the germline V gene. With 5 bases removed from V and 8 bases from J, the gap between germline ends came to 13 bases. The CDR3 DNA reads as TGTGCCAGCAGCCCCCGGACTCGGGAGCCCCAGCATTTT. Translated, it gives CASSPRTREPQHF.

V gene TRBV2 combines with J gene TRBJ2-2; the match to TRBD2 covers 10 bases. The CDR3 is made up of 16 amino acids. CDR1 is SNHLY and CDR2 is FYNNEI in the germline V gene. The V gene end was trimmed by 4 bases and the J gene end by 2 bases; junction bases not matched to a gene: 4. CDR3: CASSVASGSNTGELFF. The CDR3 DNA reads TGTGCCAGCAGTGTTGCTAGCGGGAGTAACACCGGGGAGCTGTTTTTT.

The chain links TRBV18 to TRBJ2-7; D may match TRBD1 or TRBD2 (5 bases each). The CDR3 covers 15 residues. Deletions cut 2 bases from V and 3 bases from J, with 14 bases between. Germline lookup yields CDR1 KGHSH and CDR2 LQKENI. The CDR3 DNA is TGTGCCAGCTCACCAGCGACCGGGGCAAGCTACGAGCAGTACTTC. Protein product: CASSPATGASYEQYF.

The chain recombines TRBV19 with TRBJ1-6, with unresolved D. The germline V gene has CDR1 LNHDA and CDR2 SQIVND (reference sequence). The CDR3 sequence is 14 residues long. The V and J ends lost 8 bases and 1 base respectively, with 9 bases between them. CDR3 nucleotide sequence: TGTGCCAGTTCGGAAGGATCCTATAATTCACCCCTCCACTTT. This encodes CASSEGSYNSPLHF.

V is TRBV20-1 and J is TRBJ1-6, with 7 positions matching TRBD1. Germline V CDR1 and CDR2: DFQATT, SNEGSKA (reference sequence). The CDR3 is 15 amino acids. V was pared by 3 bases and J by 9 bases, with 11 bases of the junction left unmatched. The DNA for the CDR3 is TGCAGTGCTAGTCAAACGGGACAGTCTATTTCACCCCTCCACTTT. Encoded protein: CSASQTGQSISPLHF.

The genes are TRBV6-1 and TRBJ1-5, with 8 nucleotides matching TRBD1. The germline V gene encodes CDR1 MNHNS and CDR2 SASEGT. CDR3 length: 20 amino acids. The trim removed 0 bases at V and 2 bases at J, leaving 15 bases unmatched. CDR3 sequence reads: CASSEAVGAGGERGNQPQHF. The CDR3 DNA sequence: TGTGCCAGCAGTGAAGCGGTGGGGGCAGGGGGCGAAAGGGGCAATCAGCCCCAGCATTTT.

V gene TRBV3-1 (or the pseudogene TRBV3-2) combines with J gene TRBJ2-3; D gene uncertain. Germline V gives CDR1 LGHDT, CDR2 YNNKEL (reference sequence). The V end lost 4 bases, the J end lost 0 bases, and 11 bases lay between the germline ends. The CDR3 spans 15 residues. The CDR3 sequence: CASSLHGPSTDTQYF. The CDR3 bases are TGTGCCAGCAGCCTCCATGGCCCCAGCACAGATACGCAGTATTTT.

The chain employs TRBV3-1 (or the pseudogene TRBV3-2) and TRBJ1-6; 7 nucleotides match TRBD1. Germline V CDR1 and CDR2: LGHDT, YNNKEL (reference sequence). This CDR3 has 14 amino acids. The J segment lost 8 bases and the V segment lost 4 bases, leaving 5 bases of the junction unmatched. The CDR3 region has the DNA TGTGCCAGCAGCCTGGACAGGAATTATTCACCCCTCCACTTT. Translation gives CASSLDRNYSPLHF.

The chain carries TRBV5-4 and TRBJ1-2; D may be TRBD1 (5 bases). CDR1 and CDR2 (germline): SGHNT, YYREEE (reference sequence). This CDR3 spans 13 amino acids. The ends were cut back, 3 bases at V and 2 bases at J, with 8 bases in the middle. Here the CDR3 reads CASSYRGNYGYTF. In DNA form, the CDR3 reads TGTGCCAGCAGCTATCGGGGCAACTATGGCTACACCTTC.

In its sample, this clone was seen a few times. This chain joins TRBV7-2 and TRBJ2-1; 8 bases line up with TRBD1. Trimming at V came to 6 bases and at J to 3 bases, leaving 1 base not matched to a gene. Per the germline V gene, CDR1 is SGHTA and CDR2 is FQGNSA. This CDR3 spans 13 amino acids. CDR3 residues: CASRDRDYNEQFF. The CDR3 region has the DNA TGTGCCAGCAGGGACAGGGACTACAATGAGCAGTTCTTC.

The chain couples TRBV6-2 or TRBV6-3 to TRBJ1-5; D uncertain. Germline V gives CDR1 MNHEY, CDR2 SVGEGT. The ends were cut back, 6 bases at V and 0 bases at J, with 6 bases in the middle. This CDR3 comprises 13 residues. The CDR3 region is CASSLNSNQPQHF. The CDR3 coding sequence is TGTGCCAGCAGCCTAAATAGCAATCAGCCCCAGCATTTT.

This clone was counted only a few times. The chain links TRBV6-2 or TRBV6-3 to TRBJ2-1; 8 bases match TRBD2. Germline V gene data show CDR1 as MNHEY and CDR2 as SVGEGT. CDR3 length equals 16 residues. J lost 7 bases, V lost 5 bases, and 13 bases had no gene match. The CDR3 loop reads CASSNARSGSGNEQFF. CDR3 bases: TGTGCCAGCAGTAACGCCCGGAGCGGGAGTGGGAATGAGCAGTTCTTC.

The gene calls are TRBV5-6 and TRBJ2-5; possibly TRBD2 for D (5 bases). This CDR3 has 14 amino acids. With 2 bases removed from V and 5 bases from J, the gap between germline ends came to 13 bases. Per germline, CDR1 SGHDT and CDR2 YYEEEE. CDR3 nucleotides: TGTGCCAGCAGCTTAGGGTCCGGCGGGGAGACCCAGTACTTC. Its translation is CASSLGSGGETQYF.